This T cell receptor beta chain was obtained from a study of beta chain features in type 1 diabetes (dated by TCRdb to the late 2010s). Study-wide context: Mean age, gender distribution, total cell number and subset yield were not different between patients and healthy donors. Across all samples, fewer than 110,000,000 sorted cells were examined, and cell number per subset correlated strongly with RNA yield. The study compared TCRB repertoires of sorted circulating CD4+ T cell subsets between recently diagnosed type 1 diabetes patients and matched healthy donors. Whereas all 30 or so donors provided naive and central memory subsets, regulatory and stem cell-like memory subsets were isolated from just 8 patients and roughly 8 healthy donors.

Remarks on this clone: What this receptor recognizes is not known. Base qualities are not recorded, but no much larger clone differs from it by a single base.

V was cut back by 0 bases and J by 8 bases, leaving a gap of 16 bases between them. CDR3 length: 15 amino acids, cysteine to phenylalanine. Only the CDR3 region is kept as DNA, spanning 45 bases read in frame from base 1. The CDR1 and CDR2 encoded by the germline V gene are LGHNA and YNFKEQ. Broad study findings and their caveats: Because cDNA was sequenced instead of genomic DNA, activated cells with high expression could be over-represented, although the groups did not differ in activation or CD3 levels. Naive, central memory and regulatory TCRB repertoires appeared to be more alike among patients than among healthy donors. HLA sub-analyses involved small numbers of individuals, so any influence of HLA type on TCRB rearrangement remained unresolved. Type 1 diabetes patients showed a moderate but significant shortening of TCRB CDR3 length in all four CD4+ subsets. Shorter templates might be favored by PCR, yet because patient and control samples were amplified and corrected together, any such skew would affect both groups equally. At VDJ recombination sites, type 1 diabetes patients had fewer insertions and more deleted nucleotides, which implies abnormalities in thymic rearrangement.

The entire isolated RNA was reverse transcribed using the High Capacity cDNA Reverse Transcription Kit, and thus expressed TCRB transcripts were sequenced. Naive, central memory and regulatory T cell samples underwent deep immunoSEQ sequencing, averaging around 4 million total reads per sample. Sorted cells were lysed in RLT buffer, and RNA was extracted using DNase-treated RNeasy Micro or Mini kits according to cell number. To prevent cross-contamination, every cell subset was processed on its own, while patient and healthy donor samples were processed together. The immunoSEQ multiplex PCR was used to amplify TCRB sequences from cDNA, yielding 87-bp fragments that span the CDR3 region. Amplicons were sequenced on the Illumina HiSeq platform. Under the source paper's analysis protocol: PCR bias was corrected computationally using synthetic template baselines, and reads within Hamming distance 2 were collapsed, with unmergeable singletons discarded. Reads were aligned against IMGT so that V, D and J genes, CDR3 length and insertions or deletions at six rearrangement sites could be assigned. Within each subset, clonotype counts were normalized to sorted cell number, after which true diversity and Gini coefficients were computed with the tcR R package. The overlap coefficient, calculated on TCRB nucleotide sequences, was used to measure repertoire sharing. As a proxy for the pre-selection repertoire, out-of-frame TCRB sequences from naive cells were analyzed. Imported from immuneACCESS, the table was reduced by TCRdb to in-frame sequences with V and J called. These copies leave out some clones; in studies compared against another copy, an unresolved V gene accounts for under half, and the cause of the remainder is not known. That table gives V, J and clone size, and the DNA gave D and trimming. This sample is represented by 970,000 or so clones; roughly a sixth of them were singletons. The ten largest clonotypes hold about 0.025% of the sample.

A single peripheral blood draw of 95 to 150 mL on average was collected from each donor into heparinised tubes. Naive, central memory, regulatory and stem cell-like memory CD4+ T cells were sorted on a BD FACSAria II using a panel including CD45RO, CCR7, CD25, CD127, CD95 and CD27. Purity was above 98% for every sorted population. PBMCs were isolated right away by Lymphoprep density gradient centrifugation and were stained directly, without culture. So that batch effects would be minimized, each experiment stained and sorted samples in pairs, pairing one healthy donor with one patient. This clonotype was sampled from a woman aged 18-29 years in good health. Source material: naive CD4+ T cells from blood. The cell subset or site label here, explained by the study, means: true naive CD4+ T cells. The chain links TRBV4-2 with TRBJ1-2; the D gene cannot be named for sure. For the CDR3, the sequence is CASSQEALPRSGYTF. The DNA sequence is given as TGTGCCAGCAGCCAAGAGGCCCTACCTAGATCGGGCTACACCTTC.